This T cell receptor (beta chain) was found in a study of T cell repertoires in cytomegalovirus infection. Whole-study context: An indication of both CMV infection and matching HLA type came from public TCR beta signatures.

This clonotype was counted only a few times. Its antigen is not identified. Each CDR3 protein gets one entry after TCRdb re-called the reads with MiXCR. The table has around 100,000 distinct CDR3 sequences, over 9.5% seen once. The CDR3 totals 15 residues. The germline V gene has CDR1 SGHNT and CDR2 YYREEE (reference sequence). V was pared by 3 bases and J by 6 bases, with 18 bases between. Study conclusions and caveats: Carriers of CMV and the relevant HLA type were discriminated by public TCR beta frequency. In two of eight donors, the top clonotype was HLA-C-restricted CMV-specific.

This TCR was recovered from a human donor in good health (CMV status not recorded). Some clones in this sample may be carry-over from other donors' samples. The V and J genes are TRBV5-4 and TRBJ1-1; unclear D gene. The source material was PBMCs, sequenced either directly or after in vitro stimulation (not recorded which). The CDR3 DNA follows: TGTGCCAGCAGCTCCCTCCGGGGAGTAATTGCTGAAGCTTTCTTT. Translating it yields CASSSLRGVIAEAFF. Using reference TRBV5-4 and TRBJ1-1 for the parts outside the CDR3, the full variable domain is ETGVTQSPTHLIKTRGQQVTLRCSSQSGHNTVSWYQQALGQGPQFIFQYYREEENGRGNFPPRFSGLQFPNYSSELNVNALELDDSALYLCASSSLRGVIAEAFFGQGTRLTVV.